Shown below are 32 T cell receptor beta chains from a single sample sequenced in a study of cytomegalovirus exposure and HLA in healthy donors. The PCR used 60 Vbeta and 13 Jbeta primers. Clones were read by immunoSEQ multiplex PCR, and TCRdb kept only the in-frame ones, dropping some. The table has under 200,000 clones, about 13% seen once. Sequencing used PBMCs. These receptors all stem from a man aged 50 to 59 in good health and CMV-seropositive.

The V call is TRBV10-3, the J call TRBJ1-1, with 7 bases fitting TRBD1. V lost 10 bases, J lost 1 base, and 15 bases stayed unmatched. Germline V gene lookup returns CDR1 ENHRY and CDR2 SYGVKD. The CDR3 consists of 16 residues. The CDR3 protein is CATSLGVNRGNTEAFF. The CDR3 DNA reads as TGTGCCACATCATTGGGAGTTAACAGGGGGAACACTGAAGCTTTCTTT.

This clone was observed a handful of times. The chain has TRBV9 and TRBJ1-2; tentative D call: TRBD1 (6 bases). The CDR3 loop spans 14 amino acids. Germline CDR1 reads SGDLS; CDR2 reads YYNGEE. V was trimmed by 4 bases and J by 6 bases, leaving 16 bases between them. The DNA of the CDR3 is TGTGCCAGCAGCTCCGGGACACCCCTGAATGGCTACACCTTC. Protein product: CASSSGTPLNGYTF.

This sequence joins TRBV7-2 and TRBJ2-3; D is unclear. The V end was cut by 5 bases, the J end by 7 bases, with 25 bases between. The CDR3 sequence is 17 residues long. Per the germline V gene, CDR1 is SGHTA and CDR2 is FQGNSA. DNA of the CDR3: TGTGCCAGCAGCCGCTCACCCAATCCGGTAGAAGTCCATACGCAGTATTTT. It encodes CASSRSPNPVEVHTQYF. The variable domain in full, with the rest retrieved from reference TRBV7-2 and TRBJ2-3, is GAGVSQSPSNKVTEKGKDVELRCDPISGHTALYWYRQSLGQGLEFLIYFQGNSAPDKSGLPSDRFSAERTGGSVSTLTIQRTQQEDSAVYLCASSRSPNPVEVHTQYFGPGTRLTVL.

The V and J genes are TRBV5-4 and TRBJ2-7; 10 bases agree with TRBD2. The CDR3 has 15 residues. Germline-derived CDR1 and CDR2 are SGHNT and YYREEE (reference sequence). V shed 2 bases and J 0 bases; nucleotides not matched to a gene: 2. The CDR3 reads CASSLGLAASYEQYF. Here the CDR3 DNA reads TGTGCCAGCAGCTTAGGACTAGCGGCCTCCTACGAGCAGTACTTC.

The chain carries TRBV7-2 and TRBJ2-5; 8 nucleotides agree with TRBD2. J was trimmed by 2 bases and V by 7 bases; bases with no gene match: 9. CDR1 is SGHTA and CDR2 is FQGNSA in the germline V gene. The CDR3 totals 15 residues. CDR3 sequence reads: CASTGDAGGQETQYF. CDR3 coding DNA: TGTGCCAGCACTGGAGACGCGGGGGGACAAGAGACCCAGTACTTC.

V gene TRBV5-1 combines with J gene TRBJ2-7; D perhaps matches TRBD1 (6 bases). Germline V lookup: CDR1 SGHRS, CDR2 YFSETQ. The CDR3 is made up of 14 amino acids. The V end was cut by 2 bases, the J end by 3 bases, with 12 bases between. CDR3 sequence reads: CASSFSPGDYEQYV. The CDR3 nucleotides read TGCGCCAGCAGCTTTAGTCCAGGGGACTACGAGCAGTACGTC.

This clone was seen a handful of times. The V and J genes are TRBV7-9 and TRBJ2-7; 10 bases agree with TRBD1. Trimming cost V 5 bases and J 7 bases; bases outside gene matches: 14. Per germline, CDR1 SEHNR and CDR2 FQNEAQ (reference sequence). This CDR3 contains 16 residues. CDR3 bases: TGTGCCAGCAGCCCCACGAGGGACAGGGGTAATGTGGAGCAGTACTTC. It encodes CASSPTRDRGNVEQYF.

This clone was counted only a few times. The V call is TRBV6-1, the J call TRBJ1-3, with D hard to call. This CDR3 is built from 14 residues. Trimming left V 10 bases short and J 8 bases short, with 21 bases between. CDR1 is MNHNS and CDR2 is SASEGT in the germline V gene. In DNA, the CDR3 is TGTGCCACCCAAGTCGCGGGAGCCCGAGACACCATATATTTT. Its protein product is CATQVAGARDTIYF.

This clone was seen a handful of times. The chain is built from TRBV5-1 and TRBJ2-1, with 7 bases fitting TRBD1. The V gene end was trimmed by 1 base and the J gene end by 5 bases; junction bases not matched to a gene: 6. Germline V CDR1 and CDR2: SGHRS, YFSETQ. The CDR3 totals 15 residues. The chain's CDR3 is CASSLIPGQDNEQFF. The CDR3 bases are TGCGCCAGCAGCTTGATACCCGGACAGGACAATGAGCAGTTCTTC.

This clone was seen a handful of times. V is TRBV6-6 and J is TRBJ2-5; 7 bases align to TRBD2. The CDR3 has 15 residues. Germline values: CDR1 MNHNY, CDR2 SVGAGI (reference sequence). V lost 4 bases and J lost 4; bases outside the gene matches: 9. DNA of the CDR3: TGTGCCAGCAGTTGGGGAGCGGGGAGTCGAGAGACCCAGTACTTC. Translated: CASSWGAGSRETQYF.

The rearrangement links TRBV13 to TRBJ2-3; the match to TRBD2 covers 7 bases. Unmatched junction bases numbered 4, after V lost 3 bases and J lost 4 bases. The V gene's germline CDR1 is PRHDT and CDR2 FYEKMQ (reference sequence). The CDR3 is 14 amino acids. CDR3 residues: CASSLGGNPDTQYF. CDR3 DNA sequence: TGTGCCAGCAGCTTGGGGGGGAACCCAGATACGCAGTATTTT.

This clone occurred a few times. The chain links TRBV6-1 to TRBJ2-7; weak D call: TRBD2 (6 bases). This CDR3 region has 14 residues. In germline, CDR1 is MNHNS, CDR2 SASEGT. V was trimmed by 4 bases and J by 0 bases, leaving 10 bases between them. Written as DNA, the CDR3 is TGTGCCAGCAGTGGTTACGGGAGCTCCTACGAGCAGTACTTC. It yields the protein CASSGYGSSYEQYF.

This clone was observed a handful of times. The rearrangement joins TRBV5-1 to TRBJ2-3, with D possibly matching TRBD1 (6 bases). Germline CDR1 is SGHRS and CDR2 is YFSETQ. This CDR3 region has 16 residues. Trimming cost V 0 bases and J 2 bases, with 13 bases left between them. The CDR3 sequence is CASSLGPTGSTDTQYF. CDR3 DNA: TGCGCCAGCAGCTTGGGACCCACAGGGTCCACAGATACGCAGTATTTT.

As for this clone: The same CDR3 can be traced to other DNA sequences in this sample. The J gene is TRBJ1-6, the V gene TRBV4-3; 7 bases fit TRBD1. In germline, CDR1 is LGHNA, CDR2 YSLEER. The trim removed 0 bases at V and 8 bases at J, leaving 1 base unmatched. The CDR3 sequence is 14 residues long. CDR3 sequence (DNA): TGCGCCAGCAGCCAAGATCAGGGGGATTCACCCCTCCACTTT. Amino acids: CASSQDQGDSPLHF.

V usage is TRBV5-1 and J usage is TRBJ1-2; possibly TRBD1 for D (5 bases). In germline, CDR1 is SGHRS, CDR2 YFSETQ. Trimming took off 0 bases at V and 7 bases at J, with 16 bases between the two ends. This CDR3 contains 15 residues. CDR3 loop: CASSLDPGLSPGYTF. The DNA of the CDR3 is TGCGCCAGCAGCTTGGATCCAGGGCTAAGTCCTGGCTACACCTTC.

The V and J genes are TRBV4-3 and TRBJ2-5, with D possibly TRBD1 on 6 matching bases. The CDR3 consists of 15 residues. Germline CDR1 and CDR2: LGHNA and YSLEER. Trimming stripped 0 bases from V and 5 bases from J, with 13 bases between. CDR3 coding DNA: TGCGCCAGCAGCCAAGATTCACAGGGCGGGGAGACCCAGTACTTC. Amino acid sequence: CASSQDSQGGETQYF.

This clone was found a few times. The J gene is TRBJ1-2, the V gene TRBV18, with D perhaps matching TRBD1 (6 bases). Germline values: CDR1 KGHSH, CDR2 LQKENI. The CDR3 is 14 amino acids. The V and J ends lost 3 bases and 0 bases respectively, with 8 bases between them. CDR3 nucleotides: TGTGCCAGCTCACCGCGACAGGCTAACTATGGCTACACCTTC. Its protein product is CASSPRQANYGYTF.

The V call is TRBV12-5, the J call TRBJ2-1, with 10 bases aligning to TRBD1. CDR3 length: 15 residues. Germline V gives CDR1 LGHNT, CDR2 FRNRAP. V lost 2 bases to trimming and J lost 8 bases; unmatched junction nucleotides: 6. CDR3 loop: CASGLWTGGVHEQFF. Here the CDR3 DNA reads TGTGCTAGTGGTTTGTGGACAGGGGGAGTCCATGAGCAGTTCTTC.

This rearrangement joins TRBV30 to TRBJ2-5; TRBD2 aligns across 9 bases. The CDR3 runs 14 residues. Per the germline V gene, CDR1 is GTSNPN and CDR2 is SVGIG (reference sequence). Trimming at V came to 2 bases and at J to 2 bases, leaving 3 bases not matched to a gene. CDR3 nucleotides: TGTGCCTGGAGTCGTAGCGGGGGACAAGAGACCCAGTACTTC. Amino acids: CAWSRSGGQETQYF.

CDR3 region: CASSRPGQPEKLFF. CDR3 sequence (DNA): TGCGCCAGCAGCAGGCCGGGACAGCCTGAAAAACTGTTTTTT. The chain couples TRBV5-1 to TRBJ1-4; 7 positions match TRBD1. The CDR3 loop spans 14 amino acids. The trim removed 4 bases at V and 7 bases at J, leaving 7 bases unmatched. The germline V gene encodes CDR1 SGHRS and CDR2 YFSETQ. The full variable domain, in which reference TRBV5-1 and TRBJ1-4 provide the parts outside the CDR3, is KAGVTQTPRYLIKTRGQQVTLSCSPISGHRSVSWYQQTPGQGLQFLFEYFSETQRNKGNFPGRFSGRQFSNSRSEMNVSTLELGDSALYLCASSRPGQPEKLFFGSGTQLSVL.

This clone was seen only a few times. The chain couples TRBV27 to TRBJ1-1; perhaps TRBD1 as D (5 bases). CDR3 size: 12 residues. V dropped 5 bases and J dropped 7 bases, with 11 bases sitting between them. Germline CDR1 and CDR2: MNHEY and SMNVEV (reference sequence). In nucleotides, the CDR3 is TGTGCCAGCAGTATGGGGGGGGGTGAAGCTTTCTTT. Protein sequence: CASSMGGGEAFF.

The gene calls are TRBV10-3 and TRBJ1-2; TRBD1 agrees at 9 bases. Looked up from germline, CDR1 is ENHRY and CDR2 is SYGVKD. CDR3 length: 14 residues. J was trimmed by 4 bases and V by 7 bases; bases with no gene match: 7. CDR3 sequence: CAIKGDRVVYGYTF. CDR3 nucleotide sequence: TGTGCCATCAAAGGGGACAGGGTTGTCTATGGCTACACCTTC.

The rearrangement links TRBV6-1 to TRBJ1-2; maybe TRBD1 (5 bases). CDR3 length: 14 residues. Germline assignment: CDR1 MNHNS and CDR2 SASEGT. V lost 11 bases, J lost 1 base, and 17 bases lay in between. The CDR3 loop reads CAASTDRSNYGYTF. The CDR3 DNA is TGTGCCGCCTCGACCGACAGAAGTAACTATGGCTACACCTTC.

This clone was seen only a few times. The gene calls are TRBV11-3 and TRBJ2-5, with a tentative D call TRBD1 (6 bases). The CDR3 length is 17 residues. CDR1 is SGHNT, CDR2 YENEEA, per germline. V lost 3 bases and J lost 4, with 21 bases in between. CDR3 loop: CASSLQEGVFGGETQYF. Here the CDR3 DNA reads TGTGCCAGCAGCTTGCAAGAGGGGGTCTTCGGAGGAGAGACCCAGTACTTC.

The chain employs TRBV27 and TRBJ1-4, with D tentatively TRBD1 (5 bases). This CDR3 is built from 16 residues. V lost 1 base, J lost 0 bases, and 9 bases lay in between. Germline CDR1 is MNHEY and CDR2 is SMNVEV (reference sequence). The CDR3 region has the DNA TGTGCCAGCAGTTTATATCGGGGGGCAACTAATGAAAAACTGTTTTTT. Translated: CASSLYRGATNEKLFF.

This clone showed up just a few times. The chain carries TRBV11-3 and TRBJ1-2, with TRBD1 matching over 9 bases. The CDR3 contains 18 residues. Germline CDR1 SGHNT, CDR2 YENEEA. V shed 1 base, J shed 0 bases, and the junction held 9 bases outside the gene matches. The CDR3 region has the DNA TGTGCCAGCAGCTTAGTGGTGACAGGGGGACAAACTAACTATGGCTACACCTTC. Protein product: CASSLVVTGGQTNYGYTF.

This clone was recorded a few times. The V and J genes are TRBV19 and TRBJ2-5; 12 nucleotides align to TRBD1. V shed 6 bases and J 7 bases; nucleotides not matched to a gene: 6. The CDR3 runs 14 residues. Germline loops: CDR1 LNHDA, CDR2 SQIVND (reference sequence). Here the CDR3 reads CASRPGQGAGTQYF. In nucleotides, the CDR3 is TGTGCCAGTAGACCGGGACAGGGGGCCGGGACCCAGTACTTC.

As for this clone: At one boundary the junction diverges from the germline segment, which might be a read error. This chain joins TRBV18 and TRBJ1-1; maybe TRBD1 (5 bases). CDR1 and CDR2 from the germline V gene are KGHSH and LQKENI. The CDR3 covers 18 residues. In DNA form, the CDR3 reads TGTGCCAGCTCGCCACTAGTCGGGGGTCGACTCAAGAACACTGAAGCTTTCTTT. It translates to CASSPLVGGRLKNTEAFF.

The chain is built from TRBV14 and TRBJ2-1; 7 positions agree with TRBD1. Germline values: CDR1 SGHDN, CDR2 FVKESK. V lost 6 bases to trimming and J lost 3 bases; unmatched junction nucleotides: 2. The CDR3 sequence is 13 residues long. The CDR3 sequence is CASRRGRYNEQFF. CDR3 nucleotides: TGTGCCAGCAGAAGGGGGCGCTACAATGAGCAGTTCTTC.

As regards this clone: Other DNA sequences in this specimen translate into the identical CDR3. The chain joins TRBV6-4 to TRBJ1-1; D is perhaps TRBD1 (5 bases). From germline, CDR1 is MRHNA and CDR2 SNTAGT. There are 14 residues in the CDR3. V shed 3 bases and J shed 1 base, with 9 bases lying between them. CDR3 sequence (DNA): TGTGCCAGCAGTGAATCCGGGGGGAACACTGAAGCTTTCTTT. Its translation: CASSESGGNTEAFF.

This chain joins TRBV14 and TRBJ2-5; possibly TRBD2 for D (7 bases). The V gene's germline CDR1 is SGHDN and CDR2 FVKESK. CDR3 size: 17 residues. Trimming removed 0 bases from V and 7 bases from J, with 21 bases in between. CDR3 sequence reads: CASSQESGGGSFGTQYF. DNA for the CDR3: TGTGCCAGCAGCCAAGAGTCCGGCGGGGGCTCCTTCGGGACCCAGTACTTC.

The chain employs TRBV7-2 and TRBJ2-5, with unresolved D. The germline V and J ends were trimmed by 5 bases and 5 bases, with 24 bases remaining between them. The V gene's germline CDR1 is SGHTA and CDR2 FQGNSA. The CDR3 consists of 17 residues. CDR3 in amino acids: CASSPRMSTLSLETQYF. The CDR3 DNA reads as TGTGCCAGCAGCCCACGTATGTCTACCCTGAGTTTGGAGACCCAGTACTTC.